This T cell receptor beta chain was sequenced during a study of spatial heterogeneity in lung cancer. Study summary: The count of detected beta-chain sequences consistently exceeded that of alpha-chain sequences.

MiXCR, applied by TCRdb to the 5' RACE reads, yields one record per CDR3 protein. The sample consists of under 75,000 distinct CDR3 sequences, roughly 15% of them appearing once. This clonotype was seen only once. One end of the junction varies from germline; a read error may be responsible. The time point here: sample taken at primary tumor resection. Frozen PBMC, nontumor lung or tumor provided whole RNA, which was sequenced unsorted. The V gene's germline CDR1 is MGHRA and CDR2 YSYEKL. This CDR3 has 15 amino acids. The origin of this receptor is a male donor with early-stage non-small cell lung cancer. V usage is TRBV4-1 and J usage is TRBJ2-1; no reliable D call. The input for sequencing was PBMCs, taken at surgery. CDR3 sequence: CASSQDRNSYNKQFF. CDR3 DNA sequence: TGCGCCAGCAGCCAAGACCGCAACTCCTACAATAAGCAGTTCTTC.